Listed here are 2 T cell receptor beta chains from one sample, sequenced in a study of CD8+ T cells in alopecia areata. cDNA prepared by RNA extraction and subsequent reverse transcription served as the template for sequencing. Clones were read by immunoSEQ multiplex PCR, and TCRdb kept only the in-frame ones, dropping some. The sample contains roughly 140,000 clones, approximately 50% of which appear only once. Specimen: CD4+ T cells sorted from blood, collected at week 0. Receptor source: a human donor with alopecia areata.

The V call is TRBV29-1, the J call TRBJ2-3; 13 bases are shared with TRBD2. The V gene's germline CDR1 is SQVTM and CDR2 ANQGSEA. Losses at the gene ends were 6 bases for V and 4 bases for J; bases not matched to a gene: 1. This CDR3 region has 13 residues. This CDR3 reads CSVGLAGADTQYF. The CDR3 bases are TGCAGCGTAGGACTAGCGGGAGCAGATACGCAGTATTTT.

This rearrangement joins TRBV6-1 to TRBJ1-1; 10 nucleotides line up with TRBD1. Germline CDR1 MNHNS, CDR2 SASEGT. The CDR3 is 15 residues long. Trimming cost V 8 bases and J 0 bases; bases outside gene matches: 6. DNA of the CDR3: TGTGCCAGCGTCCGGGGACAGGGGCTGAACACTGAAGCTTTCTTT. Its protein is CASVRGQGLNTEAFF.